This T cell receptor (beta chain) derives from a study of radiotherapy plus CTLA-4 blockade in lung cancer. Whole-study results and caveats: Interferon-beta, together with early blood T cell clone dynamics, reportedly best predicted response. In blood, TCR clones derived from the tumor expanded after radiotherapy plus ipilimumab.

V gave up 7 bases and J gave up 4 bases, with 10 bases separating them. CDR3 length equals 13 residues. The germline V gene has CDR1 LNHDA and CDR2 SQIVND (reference sequence). Lung cancer patients with chemo-refractory metastatic non-small-cell disease were given focal radiation plus CTLA-4 blockade with ipilimumab. The protocol was immunoSEQ multiplex PCR, while the TCRdb copy is restricted to in-frame clones and leaves out a portion. The data show about 46,000 clones, with around 79% seen just once and around 8.8% held by the top ten. This clone turned up a few times. As yet, its antigen is unknown.

The sample was peripheral blood, taken from a patient treated with radiotherapy plus ipilimumab. This clonotype was sampled from a human donor with non-small cell lung cancer who had a complete response to radiotherapy plus ipilimumab. The chain couples TRBV19 to TRBJ2-2; D remains ambiguous. CDR3 residues: CASMSSITGELFF. For the CDR3, the DNA is TGTGCCAGTATGAGTTCCATCACCGGGGAGCTGTTTTTT.